A few counts support the clone carrying this T cell receptor (beta chain). Other nucleotide sequences in the sample specify the same CDR3. This sample was included in a study of OX40 agonist ivuxolimab in advanced cancers. Study background: People who had prior anti-PD-1, anti-PD-L1 or anti-CTLA-4 therapy could take part, and around 40% had some.

Method: immunoSEQ multiplex PCR; TCRdb's copy keeps in-frame clones and lacks some. The table records 55,000 to 75,000 clones, 81% of them present only once. The CDR3 covers 14 residues. Germline lookup yields CDR1 SGHDT and CDR2 YYEEEE. V shed 4 bases and J 3 bases; nucleotides not matched to a gene: 6. The source was CD4+ or CD8+ T cells sorted from blood, collected in a trial of the OX40 agonist ivuxolimab. The chain carries TRBV5-6 and TRBJ1-1; 7 nucleotides line up with TRBD1. The sequence was collected from an adult with an advanced solid tumor such as melanoma, head and neck, liver or kidney cancer. CDR3 in DNA: TGTGCCAGCAGCGTGGGACAGTCAGACACTGAAGCTTTCTTT. It yields the protein CASSVGQSDTEAFF. The variable domain in full, completed from reference TRBV5-6 and TRBJ1-1, reads DAGVTQSPTHLIKTRGQQVTLRCSPKSGHDTVSWYQQALGQGPQFIFQYYEEEERQRGNFPDRFSGHQFPNYSSELNVNALLLGDSALYLCASSVGQSDTEAFFGQGTRLTVV.